The 29 T cell receptor beta chains reported below all come from one sample, sequenced in a study of cytomegalovirus exposure and HLA in healthy donors. With 60 Vbeta and 13 Jbeta primers, the PCR was carried out. Some clones are missing from TCRdb's copy, which holds only in-frame ones; the method was immunoSEQ multiplex PCR. The sample contains roughly 120,000 clones, roughly 82% of which appear only once. Sequencing was done on a sample of PBMCs. These receptors were obtained from a woman aged 60-75 years in good health and CMV-seropositive.

The chain is built from TRBV11-3 and TRBJ2-2; 9 nucleotides line up with TRBD2. The CDR3 runs 15 residues. J gave up 2 bases and V 3 bases, and 1 base lay outside the gene matches. In germline, CDR1 is SGHNT, CDR2 YENEEA. The CDR3 region is CASSLGLANTGELFF. In DNA, the CDR3 is TGTGCCAGCAGCTTGGGACTAGCAAACACCGGGGAGCTGTTTTTT.

The chain joins TRBV6-1 to TRBJ1-1; D might be TRBD1 (6 bases). The germline V gene encodes CDR1 MNHNS and CDR2 SASEGT. V lost 5 bases, J lost 4 bases, and 11 bases lay in between. The CDR3 is 13 amino acids. The CDR3, as DNA: TGTGCCAGCAGTAATGACAGGCCCACTGAAGCTTTCTTT. As protein: CASSNDRPTEAFF.

The chain employs TRBV7-2 and TRBJ1-1, with D hard to call. Between the trimmed V and J ends, which lost 0 bases and 1 base, there was a span of 6 bases. The CDR3 covers 14 residues. Germline V CDR1 and CDR2: SGHTA, FQGNSA. CDR3: CASSLAQWNTEAFF. For the CDR3, the DNA is TGTGCCAGCAGCTTAGCACAGTGGAACACTGAAGCTTTCTTT.

This rearrangement joins TRBV27 to TRBJ2-7; D is unresolved. Germline-derived CDR1 and CDR2 are MNHEY and SMNVEV (reference sequence). CDR3 length equals 12 residues. The V end was cut by 3 bases, the J end by 0 bases, with 3 bases between. Here the CDR3 reads CASSFSSYEQYF. Here the CDR3 DNA reads TGTGCCAGCAGTTTCAGCTCCTACGAGCAGTACTTC.

V gene TRBV4-3 combines with J gene TRBJ1-5; TRBD1 aligns across 7 bases. The CDR3 runs 16 residues. V was pared by 1 base and J by 4 bases, with 7 bases of the junction left unmatched. Germline CDR1 and CDR2: LGHNA and YSLEER. CDR3: CASSQGGTVSNQPQHF. The CDR3 DNA reads as TGCGCCAGCAGCCAAGGGGGGACAGTATCTAATCAGCCCCAGCATTTT.

The chain links TRBV2 to TRBJ2-2; TRBD2 is a possible D gene (7 bases). Per germline, CDR1 SNHLY and CDR2 FYNNEI. This CDR3 contains 17 residues. The ends were cut back, 7 bases at V and 0 bases at J, with 18 bases in the middle. The DNA of the CDR3 is TGTGCCAGCATTGGGGGGGTCGGGGGCCCGAACACCGGGGAGCTGTTTTTT. It codes for CASIGGVGGPNTGELFF.

This clone was observed once. Here the CDR3 DNA reads TGTGCCAGCTCACCATGGGTTCTAGCGGGCAATGAGCAGTTCTTC. It is translated as CASSPWVLAGNEQFF. The rearrangement joins TRBV18 to TRBJ2-1; 8 nucleotides align to TRBD2. V was pared by 2 bases and J by 6 bases, with 6 bases of the junction left unmatched. This CDR3 is built from 15 residues. The germline V gene has CDR1 KGHSH and CDR2 LQKENI.

Only a few counts were recorded for this clone. This chain joins TRBV6-5 and TRBJ1-4, with 7 positions matching TRBD1. The CDR3 consists of 15 residues. The junction had 11 bases not matched to a gene; V was cut back by 6 bases and J by 7 bases. Per the germline V gene, CDR1 is MNHEY and CDR2 is SVGAGI. The CDR3 reads CASSPRTGQGEKLFF. CDR3 nucleotide sequence: TGTGCCAGCAGCCCGCGGACAGGTCAGGGTGAAAAACTGTTTTTT.

This clone occurred a few times. This chain uses TRBV5-4 with TRBJ2-5; 8 bases are shared with TRBD1. Per germline, CDR1 SGHNT and CDR2 YYREEE (reference sequence). The ends lost 2 bases at V and 4 bases at J; junction bases unmatched: 1. CDR3 length: 13 residues. CDR3 DNA sequence: TGTGCCAGCAGCTTACAGGGGGGAGAGACCCAGTACTTC. Protein: CASSLQGGETQYF. Full variable domain (missing parts from reference TRBV5-4 and TRBJ2-5): ETGVTQSPTHLIKTRGQQVTLRCSSQSGHNTVSWYQQALGQGPQFIFQYYREEENGRGNFPPRFSGLQFPNYSSELNVNALELDDSALYLCASSLQGGETQYFGPGTRLLVL.

This chain connects TRBV6-5 to TRBJ2-7; the match to TRBD2 covers 12 bases. Germline V gene data show CDR1 as MNHEY and CDR2 as SVGAGI. The J segment lost 3 bases and the V segment lost 6 bases, leaving 3 bases of the junction unmatched. CDR3 length equals 14 residues. The CDR3 nucleotides read TGTGCCAGCAGCAGACTAGCGGGGGACTACGAGCAGTACTTC. Encoded protein: CASSRLAGDYEQYF.

The chain combines TRBV5-1 with TRBJ2-1; 9 bases are a match to TRBD1. Germline CDR1 and CDR2: SGHRS and YFSETQ. The CDR3 is made up of 14 amino acids. J was trimmed by 3 bases and V by 4 bases; bases with no gene match: 2. The CDR3 is CASSGTGNYNEQFF. CDR3 DNA: TGCGCCAGCAGCGGGACAGGGAACTACAATGAGCAGTTCTTC.

The chain couples TRBV4-3 to TRBJ1-4, with unresolved D. The CDR3 covers 15 residues. CDR1 is LGHNA and CDR2 is YSLEER in the germline V gene. V was trimmed by 4 bases and J by 0 bases, leaving 9 bases between them. CDR3 sequence reads: CASSPTGSTNEKLFF. DNA for the CDR3: TGCGCCAGCAGCCCGACTGGATCAACTAATGAAAAACTGTTTTTT.

This clone appeared a few times. The chain employs TRBV19 and TRBJ1-5; TRBD1 matches 8 bases. The CDR3 is 14 amino acids. Germline CDR1 and CDR2: LNHDA and SQIVND (reference sequence). The ends lost 10 bases at V and 0 bases at J; junction bases unmatched: 5. The CDR3 DNA is TGTGCCACCTTGGACAGGGTTAGCAATCAGCCCCAGCATTTT. Protein product: CATLDRVSNQPQHF.

The CDR3 DNA reads TGTGCCAGCAGTGAGTATGGGACAGCACCTGAAGCTTTCTTT. Protein product: CASSEYGTAPEAFF. The chain carries TRBV2 and TRBJ1-1; 7 bases are a match to TRBD1. The V and J ends lost 3 bases and 6 bases, in that order; junction bases with no gene match: 7. Per the germline V gene, CDR1 is SNHLY and CDR2 is FYNNEI. The length of the CDR3 is 14 residues. The full variable domain, its missing parts supplied by reference TRBV2 and TRBJ1-1, is EPEVTQTPSHQVTQMGQEVILRCVPISNHLYFYWYRQILGQKVEFLVSFYNNEISEKSEIFDDQFSVERPDGSNFTLKIRSTKLEDSAMYFCASSEYGTAPEAFFGQGTRLTVV.

The V call is TRBV7-2, the J call TRBJ2-6; no reliable D call. The germline V gene encodes CDR1 SGHTA and CDR2 FQGNSA. Trimming took 4 bases from V and 0 from J, leaving 4 bases between them. The CDR3 is 14 residues long. In DNA form, the CDR3 reads TGTGCCAGCAGCTCTACCTCTGGGGCCAACGTCCTGACTTTC. Translated, it gives CASSSTSGANVLTF.

The gene calls are TRBV6-1 and TRBJ1-2; D gene uncertain. CDR1 is MNHNS and CDR2 is SASEGT in the germline V gene. The CDR3 has 13 amino acids. V lost 3 bases and J lost 1, with 6 bases in between. The CDR3 here is CASSDGVNYGYTF. CDR3 sequence (DNA): TGTGCCAGCAGTGACGGAGTTAACTATGGCTACACCTTC.

This clone was counted only a few times. This chain uses TRBV7-9 with TRBJ2-4; possibly TRBD2 for D (5 bases). Germline CDR1 and CDR2: SEHNR and FQNEAQ (reference sequence). The CDR3 has 17 amino acids. With 4 bases removed from V and 3 bases from J, the gap between germline ends came to 19 bases. This chain's CDR3 is CASSSKHGFRDKNIQYF. The CDR3 bases are TGTGCCAGCAGCTCCAAACATGGATTCCGGGACAAAAACATTCAGTACTTC. The full variable domain, with the rest looked up from reference TRBV7-9 and TRBJ2-4, is DTGVSQNPRHKITKRGQNVTFRCDPISEHNRLYWYRQTLGQGPEFLTYFQNEAQLEKSRLLSDRFSAERPKGSFSTLEIQRTEQGDSAMYLCASSSKHGFRDKNIQYFGAGTRLSVL.

The chain has TRBV19 and TRBJ2-7, with 7 bases lining up with TRBD2. The CDR3 spans 15 residues. V lost 4 bases and J lost 3; bases outside the gene matches: 9. In germline, CDR1 is LNHDA, CDR2 SQIVND (reference sequence). Written as DNA, the CDR3 is TGTGCCAGTAGTACCCGCGGGGGAAGGGACTACGAGCAGTACTTC. Protein sequence: CASSTRGGRDYEQYF. Based on the CDR3 plus reference TRBV19 and TRBJ2-7, the full variable domain is DGGITQSPKYLFRKEGQNVTLSCEQNLNHDAMYWYRQDPGQGLRLIYYSQIVNDFQKGDIAEGYSVSREKKESFPLTVTSAQKNPTAFYLCASSTRGGRDYEQYFGPGTRLTVT.

CDR3 loop: CASSVQGDEKLFF. In DNA, the CDR3 is TGTGCCAGCAGCGTTCAGGGTGATGAAAAACTGTTTTTT. The J gene is TRBJ1-4, the V gene TRBV5-6; possible D gene TRBD1, 5 bases. The ends were cut back, 4 bases at V and 6 bases at J, with 10 bases in the middle. Germline V gene lookup returns CDR1 SGHDT and CDR2 YYEEEE. The CDR3 covers 13 residues.

This clone showed up just once. The chain uses TRBV4-2 and TRBJ1-5; D is undetermined. CDR3 length equals 15 residues. Deletions cut 1 base from V and 0 bases from J, with 7 bases between. Germline CDR1 reads LGHNA; CDR2 reads YNFKEQ. CDR3 sequence (DNA): TGTGCCAGCAGCCAAGTCGGGAATAGCAATCAGCCCCAGCATTTT. It yields the protein CASSQVGNSNQPQHF.

The rearrangement uses TRBV4-1 and TRBJ1-1; tentative D call: TRBD1 (5 bases). This CDR3 comprises 14 residues. The germline V gene encodes CDR1 MGHRA and CDR2 YSYEKL. Trimming shortened V by 0 bases and J by 1 base, and 6 bases separated the two germline ends. This CDR3 reads CASSQEDRNTEAFF. The CDR3 nucleotides read TGCGCCAGCAGCCAAGAAGACAGGAACACTGAAGCTTTCTTT.

The rearrangement links TRBV28 to TRBJ1-2, with 9 bases lining up with TRBD1. Germline trimming cut 6 bases from V and 4 bases from J; bases unmatched to any gene: 9. CDR3 length equals 15 residues. CDR1 is MDHEN and CDR2 is SYDVKM in the germline V gene. CDR3 in amino acids: CASRVGQGNFYGYTF. DNA for the CDR3: TGTGCCAGCAGAGTCGGACAGGGGAATTTCTATGGCTACACCTTC.

A few counts support this clone. This rearrangement joins TRBV7-2 to TRBJ2-7; 9 bases fit TRBD2. The CDR3 is made up of 16 amino acids. Germline trimming cut 2 bases from V and 4 bases from J; bases unmatched to any gene: 9. Germline V lookup: CDR1 SGHTA, CDR2 FQGNSA. The DNA of the CDR3 is TGTGCCAGCAGCTTAATGGGCGGGGGGGCGAAGTACGAGCAGTACTTC. It translates to CASSLMGGGAKYEQYF.

This clone has only one observation. V and J are TRBV10-3 and TRBJ1-5; weak D call: TRBD1 (5 bases). Trimming cost V 10 bases and J 7 bases, with 17 bases left between them. This CDR3 has 13 residues. Germline assignment: CDR1 ENHRY and CDR2 SYGVKD. CDR3 in amino acids: CATSTREGQPQHF. The DNA of the CDR3 is TGTGCCACCTCGACCAGGGAAGGACAGCCCCAGCATTTT.

The rearrangement uses TRBV30 and TRBJ1-2; no reliable D call. The germline V and J ends were trimmed by 1 base and 5 bases, with 8 bases remaining between them. The germline V gene has CDR1 GTSNPN and CDR2 SVGIG (reference sequence). The CDR3 covers 12 residues. CDR3 sequence: CAWSEAGYGYTF. CDR3 in DNA: TGTGCCTGGAGTGAGGCGGGTTATGGCTACACCTTC. Full variable domain (remainder filled in from reference TRBV30 and TRBJ1-2): SQTIHQWPATLVQPVGSPLSLECTVEGTSNPNLYWYRQAAGRGLQLLFYSVGIGQISSEVPQNLSASRPQDRQFILSSKKLLLSDSGFYLCAWSEAGYGYTFGSGTRLTVV.

The J gene is TRBJ1-1, the V gene TRBV6-1; perhaps TRBD1 as D (5 bases). CDR3 size: 13 residues. Trimming stripped 2 bases from V and 11 bases from J, with 15 bases between. Germline V gene data show CDR1 as MNHNS and CDR2 as SASEGT. The CDR3 bases are TGTGCCAGCAGTGAACGGGCCCACAGGCAGGCTTTCTTT. This gives the protein CASSERAHRQAFF.

This chain joins TRBV29-1 and TRBJ2-2; 9 nucleotides align to TRBD2. CDR3 length: 14 residues. The germline gives CDR1 SQVTM, CDR2 ANQGSEA. V gave up 6 bases and J gave up 7 bases; unmatched junction bases: 9. The CDR3: CSVKRGVGVGELFF. The DNA of the CDR3 is TGCAGCGTGAAGCGGGGGGTCGGGGTCGGGGAGCTGTTTTTT.

This clone was seen once. The chain uses TRBV2 and TRBJ1-2, with a weak D call TRBD1 (6 bases). The CDR3 loop spans 13 amino acids. Germline CDR1 and CDR2: SNHLY and FYNNEI. The V end was cut by 5 bases, the J end by 6 bases, with 13 bases between. CDR3 in DNA: TGTGCCAGCAGTTTACAGGGTACGGATGGCTACACCTTC. Its translation: CASSLQGTDGYTF.

This clone was observed a handful of times. The chain carries TRBV30 and TRBJ1-1; 7 nucleotides match TRBD1. Germline loops: CDR1 GTSNPN, CDR2 SVGIG (reference sequence). The CDR3 has 13 amino acids. The V segment lost 0 bases and the J segment 10 bases; nucleotides outside the gene matches: 8. The CDR3 region is CAWSVLHRGAAFF. The CDR3 DNA reads as TGTGCCTGGAGTGTACTGCACAGGGGTGCAGCTTTCTTT.